This T cell receptor (beta chain) was retrieved from a study of cytomegalovirus exposure and HLA in healthy donors. Points from the study as a whole: Later analysis placed DRB1 highest and HLA-C lowest in TCR association rates, which differed by HLA locus. The productive fraction for most TCR beta V segments was about 87% or about 30% in an earlier analysis. Rarity marked most TCR sequences, yet some public TCRs occurred in many donors.

Vbeta (60) and Jbeta (13) primers were used in the PCR. This table comes from immunoSEQ multiplex PCR, and its TCRdb copy is limited to in-frame clones, with some not included. In all, the sample yields 150,000 or so clones. About this clone: Its antigen is unidentified.

This CDR3 is 16 amino acids long. The V gene's germline CDR1 is SGHNT and CDR2 YYREEE (reference sequence). After removal of 5 bases from V and 0 bases from J, the junction contained 7 bases not matched to a gene. The sequenced sample was PBMCs. The gene calls are TRBV5-4 and TRBJ2-3; TRBD2 matches at 9 bases. The TCR originated in a woman between 45 and 60 years old in good health and CMV-seronegative. CDR3 bases: TGTGCCAGCAGTCCTCATAGCGGGGGAAGCACAGATACGCAGTATTTT. Protein sequence: CASSPHSGGSTDTQYF.